One and the same sample provided the 17 T cell receptor beta chains below, sequenced in a study of shared T cell receptors in the human thymus. The repertoire was sequenced with immunoSEQ multiplex PCR; TCRdb's copy has only in-frame clones and lacks some. The data contain 650,000 to 950,000 clones, approximately 85% of them seen just once; the ten biggest clones take up 0.0095% to 0.011%. This sample was also put to use in a study of human thymus T cells.

The material sequenced was thymocytes. These receptors were taken from a girl younger than two with a congenital heart defect.

The chain has TRBV5-1 and TRBJ2-3; 10 nucleotides line up with TRBD2. V trimming: 0 bases; J trimming: 2 bases; junction bases outside the gene matches: 6. Germline lookup yields CDR1 SGHRS and CDR2 YFSETQ. The CDR3 spans 17 residues. CDR3 coding DNA: TGCGCCAGCAGCTTGGATCAGCGGGGGGGATACACAGATACGCAGTATTTT. Translation gives CASSLDQRGGYTDTQYF.

The rearrangement links TRBV5-6 to TRBJ1-2, with a possible D match to TRBD1 (6 bases). V gave up 4 bases and J gave up 6 bases, with 16 bases separating them. The germline gives CDR1 SGHDT, CDR2 YYEEEE. The CDR3 runs 14 residues. The CDR3 loop reads CASSQTDRLNGYTF. CDR3 sequence (DNA): TGTGCCAGCAGCCAAACCGACAGGCTAAATGGCTACACCTTC.

This sequence joins TRBV11-2 and TRBJ2-1; 10 bases agree with TRBD2. Germline loops: CDR1 SGHAT, CDR2 FQNNGV. V dropped 0 bases and J dropped 7; count of bases not matched to a gene: 6. This CDR3 has 16 residues. CDR3 bases: TGTGCCAGCAGCTTAGACCCTAGCGGGGGCGGGAATGAGCAGTTCTTC. This encodes CASSLDPSGGGNEQFF.

The chain links TRBV4-3 to TRBJ2-1; 10 nucleotides match TRBD1. Germline V gives CDR1 LGHNA, CDR2 YSLEER. CDR3 size: 16 residues. V gave up 0 bases and J gave up 10 bases; unmatched junction bases: 9. This CDR3 is CASSQDREGTGVEQFF. The CDR3 DNA follows: TGCGCCAGCAGCCAAGATAGGGAAGGGACAGGGGTCGAGCAGTTCTTC.

The chain joins TRBV4-1 to TRBJ1-5; TRBD1 matches at 7 bases. V lost 0 bases and J lost 6; bases outside the gene matches: 17. The CDR3 spans 19 residues. The germline V gene encodes CDR1 MGHRA and CDR2 YSYEKL. DNA for the CDR3: TGCGCCAGCAGCCAAGAAGGAGCGCAGGGGGTTGCCGCGGGTCAGCCCCAGCATTTT. Amino acid sequence: CASSQEGAQGVAAGQPQHF.

The J gene is TRBJ1-2, the V gene TRBV6-5; possibly TRBD1 for D (6 bases). The V gene lost 6 bases and the J gene lost 3 bases, with 17 bases spanning the gap. This CDR3 region has 15 residues. Germline lookup yields CDR1 MNHEY and CDR2 SVGAGI. The CDR3 nucleotides are TGTGCCAGCAGAACCACCAGGGGATCCCACTATGGCTACACCTTC. This codes for CASRTTRGSHYGYTF.

The chain joins TRBV7-9 to TRBJ1-2, with D tentatively TRBD1 (5 bases). The CDR3 covers 14 residues. Trimming took off 7 bases at V and 4 bases at J, with 16 bases between the two ends. Germline V gives CDR1 SEHNR, CDR2 FQNEAQ (reference sequence). The CDR3 bases are TGTGCCAGCACCCGGGGGGTTCAGGGCTATGGCTACACCTTC. This encodes CASTRGVQGYGYTF.

The chain carries TRBV19 and TRBJ1-1; D perhaps matches TRBD1 (6 bases). Trimming pared 3 bases from V and 1 base from J, leaving 21 bases between. This CDR3 comprises 18 residues. Germline assignment: CDR1 LNHDA and CDR2 SQIVND (reference sequence). DNA of the CDR3: TGTGCCAGTAGTATGGTCGGGTGGGCAGGGGCAACGAACACTGAAGCTTTCTTT. Residues: CASSMVGWAGATNTEAFF.

This chain uses TRBV19 with TRBJ1-2; the D is unclear. Germline V gives CDR1 LNHDA, CDR2 SQIVND (reference sequence). The CDR3 loop spans 13 amino acids. V was cut by 2 bases and J by 8 bases, with 12 bases left in between. The DNA for the CDR3 is TGTGCCAGTAGTATACGTCCCCTCAGAGGCTACACCTTC. Its protein is CASSIRPLRGYTF.

The genes are TRBV27 and TRBJ1-1; 7 bases match TRBD1. Germline V gives CDR1 MNHEY, CDR2 SMNVEV (reference sequence). This CDR3 contains 15 residues. J lost 1 base, V lost 5 bases, and 7 bases had no gene match. The CDR3 DNA reads as TGTGCCAGCAGTCATACAGGGGCCACGAACACTGAAGCTTTCTTT. This gives the protein CASSHTGATNTEAFF.

This clone was observed a single time. This rearrangement joins TRBV14 to TRBJ1-1; 8 bases agree with TRBD1. CDR1 and CDR2 (germline): SGHDN, FVKESK. V lost 5 bases, J lost 1 base, and 12 bases stayed unmatched. The CDR3 spans 17 residues. CDR3 bases: TGTGCCAGCAGCTCTGGACAGGGCACCATGGGGAACACTGAAGCTTTCTTT. The encoded protein is CASSSGQGTMGNTEAFF.

The chain recombines TRBV5-6 with TRBJ2-3; D ambiguous. Trimming removed 0 bases at V and 1 base at J, with 3 bases between. CDR3 length: 13 amino acids. CDR1 and CDR2 (germline): SGHDT, YYEEEE. The CDR3 here is CASSLGGTDTQYF. The DNA for the CDR3 is TGTGCCAGCAGCTTGGGCGGCACAGATACGCAGTATTTT.

This clone came up once. V and J are TRBV4-1 and TRBJ2-3; 9 bases line up with TRBD1. The trim removed 0 bases at V and 4 bases at J, leaving 5 bases unmatched. Per germline, CDR1 MGHRA and CDR2 YSYEKL. The CDR3 has 16 residues. The CDR3 here is CASSQDGTGTADTQYF. The CDR3 DNA follows: TGCGCCAGCAGCCAAGATGGGACAGGGACGGCAGATACGCAGTATTTT.

V and J are TRBV30 and TRBJ1-2; 7 nucleotides match TRBD1. The CDR3 is made up of 16 amino acids. CDR1 is GTSNPN and CDR2 is SVGIG in the germline V gene (reference sequence). After removal of 4 bases from V and 7 bases from J, the junction contained 18 bases not matched to a gene. As DNA, the CDR3 is TGTGCCTGGATTTTGAGTAACACAACAGGGGTAGGTGGCTACACCTTC. Amino acids: CAWILSNTTGVGGYTF.

This chain connects TRBV7-6 to TRBJ2-2; 8 bases are a match to TRBD1. J gave up 4 bases and V 4 bases, and 5 bases lay outside the gene matches. The CDR3 spans 15 residues. The germline V gene encodes CDR1 SGHVS and CDR2 FNYEAQ. Here the CDR3 reads CASSSGQAGTGELFF. In nucleotides, the CDR3 is TGTGCCAGCAGCTCGGGACAGGCTGGCACCGGGGAGCTGTTTTTT. Complete variable domain (other parts from reference TRBV7-6 and TRBJ2-2): GAGVSQSPRYKVTKRGQDVALRCDPISGHVSLYWYRQALGQGPEFLTYFNYEAQQDKSGLPNDRFSAERPEGSISTLTIQRTEQRDSAMYRCASSSGQAGTGELFFGEGSRLTVL.

The chain couples TRBV5-8 to TRBJ1-2, with 8 bases that match TRBD1. The CDR3 length is 15 residues. The ends lost 4 bases at V and 4 bases at J; junction bases unmatched: 9. Germline V CDR1 and CDR2: SGHTS, YDEGEE. CDR3 in DNA: TGTGCCAGCAGCCCAGCCAGGGGGCGGATCTATGGCTACACCTTC. This translates into CASSPARGRIYGYTF.

CDR3 residues: CASSPVNLAGELYEQFF. In DNA, the CDR3 is TGTGCCAGCAGCCCCGTAAACTTGGCGGGGGAACTATATGAGCAGTTCTTC. The V call is TRBV7-3, the J call TRBJ2-1, with 7 bases fitting TRBD2. The V gene's germline CDR1 is SGHTA and CDR2 FQGTGA. The trim removed 5 bases at V and 8 bases at J, leaving 18 bases unmatched. There are 17 residues in the CDR3.